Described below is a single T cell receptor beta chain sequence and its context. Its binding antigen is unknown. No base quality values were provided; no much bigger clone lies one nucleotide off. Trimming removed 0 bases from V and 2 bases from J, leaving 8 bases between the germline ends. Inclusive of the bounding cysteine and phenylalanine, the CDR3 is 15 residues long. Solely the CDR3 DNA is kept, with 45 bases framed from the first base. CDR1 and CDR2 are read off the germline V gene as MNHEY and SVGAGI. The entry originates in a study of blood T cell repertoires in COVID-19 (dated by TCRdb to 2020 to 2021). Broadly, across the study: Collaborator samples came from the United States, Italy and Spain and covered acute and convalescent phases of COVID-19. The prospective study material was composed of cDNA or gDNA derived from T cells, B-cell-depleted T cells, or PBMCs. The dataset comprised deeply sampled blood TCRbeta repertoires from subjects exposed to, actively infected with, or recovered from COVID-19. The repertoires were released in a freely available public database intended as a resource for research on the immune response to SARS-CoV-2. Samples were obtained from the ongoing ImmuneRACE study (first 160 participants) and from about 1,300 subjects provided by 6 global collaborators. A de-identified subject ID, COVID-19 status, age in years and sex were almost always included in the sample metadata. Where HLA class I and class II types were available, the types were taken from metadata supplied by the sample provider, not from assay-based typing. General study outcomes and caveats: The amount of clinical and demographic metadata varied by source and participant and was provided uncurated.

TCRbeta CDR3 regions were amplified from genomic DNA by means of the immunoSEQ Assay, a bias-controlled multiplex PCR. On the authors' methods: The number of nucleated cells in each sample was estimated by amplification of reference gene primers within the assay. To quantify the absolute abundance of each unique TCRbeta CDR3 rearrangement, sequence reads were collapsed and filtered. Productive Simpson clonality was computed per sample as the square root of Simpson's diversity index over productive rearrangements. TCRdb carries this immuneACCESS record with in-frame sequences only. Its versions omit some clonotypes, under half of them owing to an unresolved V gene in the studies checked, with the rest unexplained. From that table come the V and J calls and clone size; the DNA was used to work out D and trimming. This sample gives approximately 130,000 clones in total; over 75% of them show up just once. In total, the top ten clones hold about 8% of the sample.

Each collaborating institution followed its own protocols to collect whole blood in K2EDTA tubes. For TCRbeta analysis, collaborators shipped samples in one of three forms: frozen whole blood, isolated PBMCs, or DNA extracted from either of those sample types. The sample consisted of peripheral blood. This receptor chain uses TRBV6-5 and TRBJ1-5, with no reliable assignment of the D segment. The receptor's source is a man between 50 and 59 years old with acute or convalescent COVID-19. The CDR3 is CASSYSQAGNQPQHF. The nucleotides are TGTGCCAGCAGTTACTCCCAAGCGGGCAATCAGCCCCAGCATTTT.